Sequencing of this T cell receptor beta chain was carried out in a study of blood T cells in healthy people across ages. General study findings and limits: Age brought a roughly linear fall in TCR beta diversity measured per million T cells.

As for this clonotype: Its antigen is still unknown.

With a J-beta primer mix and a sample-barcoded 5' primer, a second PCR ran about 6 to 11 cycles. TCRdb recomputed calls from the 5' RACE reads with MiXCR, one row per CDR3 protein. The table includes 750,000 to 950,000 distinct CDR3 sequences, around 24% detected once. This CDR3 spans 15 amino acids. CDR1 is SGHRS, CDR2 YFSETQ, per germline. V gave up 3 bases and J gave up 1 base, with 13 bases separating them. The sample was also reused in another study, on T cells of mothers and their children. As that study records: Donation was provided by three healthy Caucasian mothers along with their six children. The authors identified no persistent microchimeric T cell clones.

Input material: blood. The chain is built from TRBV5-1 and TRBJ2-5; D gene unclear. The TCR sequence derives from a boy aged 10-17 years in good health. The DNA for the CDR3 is TGCGCCAGCAGCTCCACACCATCCGCCCAAGAGACCCAGTACTTC. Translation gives CASSSTPSAQETQYF.